This T cell receptor (beta chain) was sequenced in a study of cytomegalovirus exposure and HLA in healthy donors. Study-level findings and limits: Follow-up analysis seemed to connect common viral pathogens with several of the most significant clusters identified.

13 Jbeta primers and 60 Vbeta primers were used for the PCR. The repertoire was sequenced with immunoSEQ multiplex PCR; TCRdb's copy has only in-frame clones and lacks some. The sample lists tens of thousands of clones, around 70% occurring once. The table lists this clone with a few counts. What it binds is not known. The sample comprised PBMCs. The clonotype was recovered from a man aged 60 to 69 in good health and CMV-seronegative.

The CDR3 sequence: CASSEALPRGGYEQYF. The CDR3 region has the DNA TGTGCCAGCAGTGAAGCGCTTCCCAGGGGTGGCTACGAGCAGTACTTC. The genes are TRBV6-1 and TRBJ2-7; TRBD1 is a possible D gene (6 bases). This CDR3 is 16 amino acids long. Per germline, CDR1 MNHNS and CDR2 SASEGT. V lost 0 bases and J lost 3, with 15 bases in between.